This TCR beta chain was documented in a study of beta chain features in type 1 diabetes. The study's findings and limits: Researchers cautioned that cDNA sequencing could over-represent cells with high TCR expression.

Concerning this clone itself: Its antigen is unknown.

Expressed TCRB transcripts got sequenced, as all isolated RNA was reverse transcribed. Using immunoSEQ multiplex PCR, the repertoire was profiled, and TCRdb retains in-frame clones only, with some absent. The profile covers about 210,000 clones, with approximately 10% appearing a single time and 1% to 1.5% taken by the ten largest. Germline V gene data show CDR1 as SGHNT and CDR2 as YENEEA. This CDR3 contains 15 residues. Losses at the gene ends were 5 bases for V and 6 bases for J; bases not matched to a gene: 9. The sample comprised central memory CD4+ T cells from blood. V is TRBV11-3 and J is TRBJ2-1; TRBD2 aligns across 8 bases. The TCR was taken from a man between 18 and 35 years old in good health. Here the CDR3 DNA reads TGTGCCAGCAGCCCCGGGACTAGTTTTGGCAATGAGCAGTTCTTC. Translating it yields CASSPGTSFGNEQFF.